This T cell receptor beta chain was observed in a study of neoadjuvant anti-PD-1 for oral cavity cancer. Whole-study context: Around day 43, patients without progression received a fourth nivolumab dose before surgery. Study results and caveats: Larger post-treatment preexisting tumor clones tracked with greater tumor shrinkage. With a few patients per group, TCR findings need larger cohorts.

Most tumor samples had approximately 5 ug input DNA in two replicates. Libraries were prepared by immunoSEQ multiplex PCR; TCRdb keeps only in-frame clonotypes and omits some of them. This table has around 1,300 clones, roughly 49% appearing once. The time point denotes: after neoadjuvant nivolumab, at surgical resection. This CDR3 spans 17 amino acids. V dropped 4 bases and J dropped 0; count of bases not matched to a gene: 7. Germline V gene data show CDR1 as MGHRA and CDR2 as YSYEKL. This clone was counted only a few times. Its antigen is unknown. V gene TRBV4-1 combines with J gene TRBJ1-4, with 8 bases matching TRBD1. The source material was tumor tissue, sampled after nivolumab (anti-PD-1) treatment. The sequence was obtained from a person between 40 and 85 years old with oral cavity squamous cell carcinoma. DNA for the CDR3: TGCGCCAGCAGCCCCGGACAGGGAAAGGCAACTAATGAAAAACTGTTTTTT. It specifies CASSPGQGKATNEKLFF.